The 20 T cell receptor beta chains below come from one sample, sequenced in a study of T cells in Graves' hyperthyroidism and ophthalmopathy. The investigators amplified TCR beta CDR3 regions from RNA transcripts. Primed by the HTBI set, a first-round RT-PCR was run on the TCR CDR3. TCRdb redid the calling of the multiplex PCR reads with MiXCR, one entry per CDR3 protein. The sample has about 520,000 distinct CDR3 sequences, roughly 25% seen once; the top ten hold over 9%. The sequenced material came from blood. The receptors come from a woman aged 25 to 45 with Graves' ophthalmopathy.

This clonotype came up many times. This chain connects TRBV28 to TRBJ1-2, with a tentative D call TRBD1 (5 bases). Per germline, CDR1 MDHEN and CDR2 SYDVKM. The V and J ends lost 5 bases and 10 bases respectively, with 11 bases between them. The CDR3 is 11 residues long. CDR3 sequence (DNA): TGTGCCAGCAGTCCGGACACAACCTACACCTTC. Translating it yields CASSPDTTYTF.

This clonotype showed up just a few times. The CDR3 loop reads CASSLGAAANEQYF. The CDR3 region has the DNA TGTGCCAGCAGCTTAGGGGCAGCGGCTAACGAGCAGTACTTC. This chain uses TRBV13 with TRBJ2-7, with TRBD2 as a possible D gene (5 bases). Per the germline V gene, CDR1 is PRHDT and CDR2 is FYEKMQ (reference sequence). This CDR3 has 14 amino acids. V gave up 0 bases and J gave up 5 bases, with 11 bases separating them.

This chain uses TRBV6-4 with TRBJ1-1; D call uncertain. With 4 bases removed from V and 2 bases from J, the gap between germline ends came to 8 bases. CDR3 length equals 13 residues. CDR1 is MRHNA, CDR2 SNTAGT, per germline. This CDR3 is CASSAYPNTEAFF. In DNA, the CDR3 is TGTGCCAGCAGTGCCTATCCCAACACTGAAGCTTTCTTT.

This clonotype was seen ten or more times. CDR3 in amino acids: CASSLLGGGNAFSYEQYF. As DNA, the CDR3 is TGTGCCAGCAGTCTACTCGGCGGGGGGAACGCCTTCTCCTACGAGCAGTACTTC. The J gene is TRBJ2-7, the V gene TRBV6-2 or TRBV6-3, with 8 bases fitting TRBD2. V gave up 5 bases and J gave up 0 bases; unmatched junction bases: 15. CDR3 length equals 18 residues. CDR1 and CDR2 from the germline V gene are MNHEY and SVGEGT.

This clonotype has a count of ten or more. The gene calls are TRBV11-2 and TRBJ2-5; D unclear. Germline V gene data show CDR1 as SGHAT and CDR2 as FQNNGV. This CDR3 is built from 8 residues. The V gene lost 7 bases and the J gene lost 9 bases, with 3 bases spanning the gap. CDR3 bases: TGTGCCAGCAAGGCCCAGTACTTC. Its translation is CASKAQYF.

The chain employs TRBV19 and TRBJ1-2, with D perhaps TRBD1 (6 bases). Germline values: CDR1 LNHDA, CDR2 SQIVND (reference sequence). V gave up 7 bases and J gave up 3 bases, with 9 bases separating them. CDR3 length equals 12 residues. The CDR3, as DNA: TGTGCCAGTAAGGGGGTGGACTATGGCTACACCTTC. As protein: CASKGVDYGYTF.

At least ten counts were recorded for this clonotype. CDR3: CASSSVRLNTGELFF. CDR3 in DNA: TGTGCCAGCAGCTCCGTTAGACTAAACACCGGGGAGCTGTTTTTT. The chain combines TRBV11-2 with TRBJ2-2; tentatively, D is TRBD2 (5 bases). V was cut by 4 bases and J by 2 bases, with 11 bases left in between. Germline V gene data show CDR1 as SGHAT and CDR2 as FQNNGV. This CDR3 has 15 amino acids.

The J gene is TRBJ1-1, the V gene TRBV5-1; the match to TRBD1 covers 9 bases. In germline, CDR1 is SGHRS, CDR2 YFSETQ. The CDR3 runs to 16 residues. The V gene end was trimmed by 1 base and the J gene end by 11 bases; junction bases not matched to a gene: 15. The CDR3, as DNA: TGCGCCAGCAGCTTGAACCTAAAAGACAGGGGGAACAGGGCTTTCTTT. Its protein product is CASSLNLKDRGNRAFF.

This rearrangement joins TRBV6-1 to TRBJ2-3; the match to TRBD1 covers 9 bases. Trimming cost V 4 bases and J 6 bases; bases outside gene matches: 8. Germline lookup yields CDR1 MNHNS and CDR2 SASEGT. This CDR3 region has 15 residues. This CDR3 is CASSVAGQGWDTQYF. The CDR3 nucleotides are TGTGCCAGCAGTGTCGCCGGACAGGGGTGGGATACGCAGTATTTT.

The chain employs TRBV6-5 and TRBJ1-2, with a tentative D call TRBD1 (6 bases). The ends were cut back, 2 bases at V and 6 bases at J, with 10 bases in the middle. This CDR3 contains 13 residues. The germline gives CDR1 MNHEY, CDR2 SVGAGI. In DNA, the CDR3 is TGTGCCAGCAGTTACCCAGGGGAAAATGGCTACACCTTC. Its translation: CASSYPGENGYTF.

This clonotype was counted a few times. V gene TRBV9 combines with J gene TRBJ1-5, with a tentative D call TRBD1 (6 bases). Germline CDR1 is SGDLS and CDR2 is YYNGEE. V was cut by 4 bases and J by 6 bases, with 14 bases left in between. The CDR3 has 14 residues. The CDR3 nucleotides read TGTGCCAGCAGCTCCAGGGGAGGGGGTCAGCCCCAGCATTTT. Translating gives CASSSRGGGQPQHF.

The rearrangement uses TRBV24-1 and TRBJ2-7; the D gene is possibly TRBD2 (5 bases). Germline CDR1 is KGHDR and CDR2 is SFDVKD. This CDR3 spans 14 amino acids. V was pared by 9 bases and J by 3 bases, with 17 bases between. Here the CDR3 reads CATHSPRGYYEQYF. CDR3 bases: TGTGCCACCCATTCACCCCGAGGGTACTACGAGCAGTACTTC.

This clonotype was seen a handful of times. The gene calls are TRBV6-1 and TRBJ2-3; D might be TRBD2 (6 bases). Per germline, CDR1 MNHNS and CDR2 SASEGT. This CDR3 comprises 14 residues. The V end lost 3 bases, the J end lost 6 bases, and 13 bases lay between the germline ends. CDR3 loop: CASSDGQRADTQYF. CDR3 DNA sequence: TGTGCCAGCAGTGACGGCCAGCGGGCGGATACGCAGTATTTT.

This chain connects TRBV11-2 to TRBJ1-2; 11 nucleotides match TRBD1. The CDR3 extends over 17 amino acids. In germline, CDR1 is SGHAT, CDR2 FQNNGV. With 9 bases clipped from V and 5 bases from J, the junction kept 17 bases outside the gene matches. The CDR3 loop reads CARPGTGGNKREYGYTF. CDR3 sequence (DNA): TGTGCCAGACCAGGGACAGGGGGAAATAAGAGGGAATATGGCTACACCTTC.

This clonotype was observed many times. For the CDR3, the DNA is TGTGCCAGCTCACAGGACCCAAGGGGCTATGGCTACACCTTC. Residues: CASSQDPRGYGYTF. The rearrangement links TRBV18 to TRBJ1-2, with D possibly being TRBD1 (5 bases). The germline V gene encodes CDR1 KGHSH and CDR2 LQKENI. The CDR3 extends over 14 amino acids. The V and J ends lost 4 bases and 4 bases respectively, with 13 bases between them.

This clonotype has a count of ten or more. This chain joins TRBV5-1 and TRBJ1-1; D is unclear. The V end lost 5 bases, the J end lost 0 bases, and 8 bases lay between the germline ends. The germline V gene encodes CDR1 SGHRS and CDR2 YFSETQ. The CDR3 totals 13 residues. CDR3 region: CASSMALNTEAFF. The CDR3 DNA reads TGCGCCAGCAGTATGGCCCTGAACACTGAAGCTTTCTTT.

The chain combines TRBV7-2 with TRBJ2-7; D unresolved. V was pared by 5 bases and J by 2 bases, with 10 bases between. The CDR3 is 13 residues long. CDR1 SGHTA and CDR2 FQGNSA come from the germline V gene. CDR3: CASSEIAAYEQYF. CDR3 in DNA: TGTGCCAGCAGCGAGATTGCAGCCTACGAGCAGTACTTC.

This clonotype was counted ten times or more. The rearrangement links TRBV27 to TRBJ1-2; TRBD1 might be the D (6 bases). Deletions cut 2 bases from V and 4 bases from J, with 17 bases between. Germline CDR1 MNHEY, CDR2 SMNVEV (reference sequence). This CDR3 has 16 amino acids. The CDR3 loop reads CASSLVPGPGAYGYTF. CDR3 nucleotides: TGTGCCAGCAGTTTAGTCCCCGGTCCGGGGGCCTATGGCTACACCTTC.

This chain connects TRBV3-1 to TRBJ2-5, with D possibly TRBD2 on 6 matching bases. Deletions cut 7 bases from V and 7 bases from J, with 13 bases between. The germline CDR1 and CDR2 sequences are LGHDT and YNNKEL (reference sequence). The CDR3 sequence is 12 residues long. DNA for the CDR3: TGTGCCAGCATGCCAGCGGAGGGGACCCAGTACTTC. Its translation: CASMPAEGTQYF.

The sample holds many counts of this clonotype. The V call is TRBV19, the J call TRBJ2-7; a weak D match, TRBD1 (6 bases). The CDR3 spans 15 residues. Germline V gives CDR1 LNHDA, CDR2 SQIVND (reference sequence). Trimming stripped 7 bases from V and 0 bases from J, with 16 bases between. CDR3 nucleotide sequence: TGTGCCAGTACCCCTGGACAGTCAAGCTCCTACGAGCAGTACTTC. As protein: CASTPGQSSSYEQYF.